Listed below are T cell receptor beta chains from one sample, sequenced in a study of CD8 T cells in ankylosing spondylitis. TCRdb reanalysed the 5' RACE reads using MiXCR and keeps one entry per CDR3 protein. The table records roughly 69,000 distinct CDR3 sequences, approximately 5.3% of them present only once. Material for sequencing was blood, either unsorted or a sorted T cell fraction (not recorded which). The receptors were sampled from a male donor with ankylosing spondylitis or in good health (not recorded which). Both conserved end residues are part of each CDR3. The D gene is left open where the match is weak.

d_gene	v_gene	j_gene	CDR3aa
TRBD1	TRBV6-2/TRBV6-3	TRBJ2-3	CASRAGTAVRQYF
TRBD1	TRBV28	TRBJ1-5	CASSSLRQGGLRPQHF
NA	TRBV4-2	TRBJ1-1	CASSQGGTEEAFF
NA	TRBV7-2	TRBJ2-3	CASSLPVGGVTQYF
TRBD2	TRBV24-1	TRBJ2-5	CATSDPGLEETQYF
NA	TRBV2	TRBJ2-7	CASSEQGINEQYF
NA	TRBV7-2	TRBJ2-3	CASSLVNRGTDTQYF
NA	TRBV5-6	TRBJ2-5	CASSWGLAEARETQYF
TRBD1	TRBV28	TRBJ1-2	CASRTSGTGGYGYTF
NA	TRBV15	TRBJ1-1	CATSITVYTEAFF
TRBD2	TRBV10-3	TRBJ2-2	CAISQSGVNTGELFF
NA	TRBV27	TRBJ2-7	CASGGLEGEQYF
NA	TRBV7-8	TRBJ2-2	CASSLASMRVKLSGELFF
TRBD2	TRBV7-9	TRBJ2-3	CASSFGGATTDTQYF
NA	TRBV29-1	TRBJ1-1	CSVERELNTEAFF
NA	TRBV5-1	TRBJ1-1	CASSTTMNTEAFF
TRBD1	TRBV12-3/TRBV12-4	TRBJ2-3	CASSLDGQGPDTQYF
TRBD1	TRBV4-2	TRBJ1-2	CASSPSGGGGYTF
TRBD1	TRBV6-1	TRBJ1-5	CASRPDRAWGAQHF
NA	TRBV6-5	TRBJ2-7	CASSNDNRPNEQYF
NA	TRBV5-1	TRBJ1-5	CASSLWEGQPQHF
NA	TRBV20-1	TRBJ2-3	CSASDGNTDTQYF
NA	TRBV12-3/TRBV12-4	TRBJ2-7	CASTTGMTYEQYF
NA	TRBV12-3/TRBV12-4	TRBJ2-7	CASSLYEQYF
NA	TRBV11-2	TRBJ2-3	CASSSGTETDTQYF
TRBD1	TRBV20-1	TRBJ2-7	CSARALQGNPYEQYF
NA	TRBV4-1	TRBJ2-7	CASSQEEQYPDEQYF
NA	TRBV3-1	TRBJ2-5	CASSGPKETQYF
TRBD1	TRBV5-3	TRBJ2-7	CARSSRKGQGAYEQYF
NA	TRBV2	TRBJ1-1	CASMTGPPNTEAFF
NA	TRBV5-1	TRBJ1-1	CASSAGPGDEAFF